This T cell receptor beta chain is from a study of blood T cells in healthy people across ages (dated by TCRdb to between 2014 and 2016). Describing the broader study: Template switching captured roughly one uniquely barcoded TCR beta cDNA molecule per two T cells in model experiments. Using deep sequencing normalized with unique cDNA molecular identifiers, the study measured how TCR beta repertoire diversity changes with age. The donors were split into four age groups: young (average 16 years), middle-aged (roughly 39), aged (over 55) and long-lived (over 75). Donors of different ages were randomly distributed across sequencing lanes to avoid experimental bias. Two additional independent replicas of 1 million unique cDNA reads from the same blood draw were analyzed for two donors (one aged 18 to 29 and one aged 80 or older). What the study reported, not specific to this receptor: Estimates of total diversity from one million sequenced T cells were regarded as lower bounds and underestimates. Bulk unsorted PBMC profiling prevented conclusive comparison of naive and antigen-experienced compartments. Compared with the aged group, the long-lived group had more naive CD4+ T cells, fewer expanded clones and increased TCR diversity, a pattern suggesting age selection. Observed TCR beta diversity per million T cells fell roughly linearly with age, and a significant reduction was already apparent by age about 38. A strong correlation was found between observed TCR beta diversity and the percentage of naive T cells measured by flow cytometry. Because the CMV infection status of the donors was unknown, age-related changes in expanded clonotypes may potentially have been confounded.

From the cysteine through the phenylalanine, the CDR3 covers 13 amino acids. Just CDR3 DNA is preserved here, 39 bases in frame from base 1. For CDR1 and CDR2, the germline V gene (reference sequence) lists LGHDT and YNNKEL. To note about this clonotype: It lacks a known antigen. Sequence at one end of the junction differs from germline and may be a read error.

Preparation of the library involved 5' RACE. Sequencing was performed on an Illumina HiSeq 2500. The second PCR ran for roughly 7 to 12 cycles and used a J-beta primer mix along with a sample-barcoded 5' primer. A unique molecular identifier was introduced onto each TCR beta cDNA molecule by a template-switch 5' adaptor carrying 12 random nucleotides. Each sample yielded at least 3 million CDR3-containing paired-end reads. All of the RNA was converted into first-strand cDNA using the Mint cDNA synthesis kit, with a TRBC-specific oligonucleotide serving as the primer. All cDNA was treated with uracil-DNA glycosylase and then went through a first 18-cycle PCR with the universal primers M1SS and BC2_uni_R. For the original study's pipeline: For normalization, 1 million high-quality reads, each with a distinct molecular identifier, were randomly selected from each sample. Instead of being binned into consensus sequences, reads with shared molecular identifiers were discarded. MiTCR, set to a Q25 quality threshold and the strictest error-elimination algorithm, was used for CDR3 identification, clonotype clustering and error correction. A nonparametric unseen species model with Euler transformation was used to estimate a lower bound on total TCR beta diversity. The public sequencing data were trimmed at Q25 with fastp and processed into clonotypes with MiXCR by TCRdb, which kept only in-frame beta chains. Records with the same CDR3 protein are collapsed into one entry carrying the most frequent genes and DNA. TCRdb's processing, not the authors', yielded these V and J calls. This sample is represented by around 690,000 distinct CDR3 sequences; approximately 50% of them were singletons. 35% to 40% of the sample lies in the top ten.

The approximately 39 donors, aged 6 to 90 years, were systemically healthy Caucasian individuals from Russia. Approximately 9.7 milliliters of peripheral blood were drawn from each donor into EDTA-treated Vacutainer tubes. Ficoll-Paque density-gradient centrifugation was used to isolate PBMCs, with at least 7 million per sample. Trizol reagent was used to extract total RNA from PBMCs, with at least 5 micrograms per sample. Naive CD45RAhigh/CD27high T cell percentages were measured by flow cytometry on a PBMC aliquot from every donor. Sample: blood. The source of this sequence is a man aged 60 to 69 in good health. The chain was built from TRBV3-1 and TRBJ2-5; the D gene is perhaps TRBD2, from 6 matching bases. CDR3 loop: CASSPSVAEIQYF. The sequenced DNA is TGTGCCAGCAGCCCTAGCGTTGCGGAGATCCAGTACTTC.